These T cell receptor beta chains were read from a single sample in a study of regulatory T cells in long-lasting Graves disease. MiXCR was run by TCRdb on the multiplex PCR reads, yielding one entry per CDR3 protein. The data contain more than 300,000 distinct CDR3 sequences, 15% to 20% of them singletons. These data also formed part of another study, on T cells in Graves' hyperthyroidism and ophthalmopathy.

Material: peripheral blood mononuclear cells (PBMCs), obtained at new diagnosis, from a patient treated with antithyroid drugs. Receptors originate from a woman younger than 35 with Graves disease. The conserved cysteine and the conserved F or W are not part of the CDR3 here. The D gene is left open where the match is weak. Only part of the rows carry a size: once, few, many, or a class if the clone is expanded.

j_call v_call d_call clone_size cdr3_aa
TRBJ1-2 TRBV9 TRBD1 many ASSIGGGQGSGGYT
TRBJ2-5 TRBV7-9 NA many ASSLSGSGVRETQY
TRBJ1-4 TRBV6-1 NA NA ASRAGQASGEKLF
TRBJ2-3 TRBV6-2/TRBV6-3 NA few ASSFTEGTDTQY
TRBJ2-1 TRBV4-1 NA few ASSSRYRAVGSYNEQF
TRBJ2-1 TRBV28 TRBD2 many ASSSGLVPDEQF
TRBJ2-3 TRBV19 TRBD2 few ASSMIGTSPDTQY
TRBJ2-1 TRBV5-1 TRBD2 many ASSLSRGAYNEQF
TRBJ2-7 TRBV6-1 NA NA ASKGFGQASYEQY
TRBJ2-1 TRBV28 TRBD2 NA ASSSTQAGGPLSEQF
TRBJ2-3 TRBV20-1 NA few SPRTNTDTQY
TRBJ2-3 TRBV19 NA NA ASSLSGHATDTQY
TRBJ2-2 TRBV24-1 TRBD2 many ATSDWASGGSNTGELF
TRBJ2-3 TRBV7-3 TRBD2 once ASSFSSGGATDTQY
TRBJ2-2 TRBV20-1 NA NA SARHEGVLAGELF
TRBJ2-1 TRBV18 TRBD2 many ASSPGLYNEQF
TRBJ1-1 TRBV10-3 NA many AISRTENTEAF
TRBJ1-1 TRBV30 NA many AWSVSENTEAF
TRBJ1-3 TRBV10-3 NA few AISDTGRDSGNTIY
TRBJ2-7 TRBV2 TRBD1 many ASSGGTGITYEQY
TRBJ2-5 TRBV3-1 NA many ASSQDPSRRKETQY
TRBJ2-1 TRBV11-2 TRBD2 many ASSIAGGAGNEQF
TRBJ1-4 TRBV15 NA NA ATSRGHVATNEKLF
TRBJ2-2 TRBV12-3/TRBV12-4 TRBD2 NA ASRSGAGVPGELF
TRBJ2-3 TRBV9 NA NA ASSVVGTDTQY
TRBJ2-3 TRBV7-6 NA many ASSSQQGDTQY
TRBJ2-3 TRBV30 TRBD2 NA AWTAGGGPTDTQY
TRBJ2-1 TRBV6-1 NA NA ASTAPLLVGNEQF
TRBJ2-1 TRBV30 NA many AWSPSIREQF
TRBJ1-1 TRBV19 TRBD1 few ASSIWDRVKRADEAF
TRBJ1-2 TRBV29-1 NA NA SVEDRRKRGPT
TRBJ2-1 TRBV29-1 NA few SASNYEQF
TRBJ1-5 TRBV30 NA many AWSSGGVLYQPQH
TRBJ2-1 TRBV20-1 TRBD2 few SASFLTSGALEQF
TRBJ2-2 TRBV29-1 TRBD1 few SFWDRANTGELF
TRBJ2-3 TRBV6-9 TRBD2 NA ASSYRGLAGGAPDTQY
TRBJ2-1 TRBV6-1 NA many ASRGGDSYNEQF
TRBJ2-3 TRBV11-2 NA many ASSSAGSVGDTQY
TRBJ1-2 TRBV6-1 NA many ASSAGAGLTIYGYT
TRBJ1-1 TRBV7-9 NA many ASTKQLGALNTEAF
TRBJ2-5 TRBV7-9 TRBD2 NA ASSSNRLAGFETQY
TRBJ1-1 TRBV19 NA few ASSIFGEVNTEAF
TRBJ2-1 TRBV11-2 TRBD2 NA ASSRTSGGYNEQF
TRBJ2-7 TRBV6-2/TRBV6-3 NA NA ASRAGGSHEQY
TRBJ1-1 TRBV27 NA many ASSLGLQNTEAF
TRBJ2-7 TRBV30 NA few AWSGWGTYEQY
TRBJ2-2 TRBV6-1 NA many ASSESVTGELF
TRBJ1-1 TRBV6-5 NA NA ASSYWRADVTEAF
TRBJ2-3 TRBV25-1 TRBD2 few ASSDPLAGADTQY
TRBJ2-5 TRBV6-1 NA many ASTGTGQETQY
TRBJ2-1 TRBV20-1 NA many SAKGFYNEQF
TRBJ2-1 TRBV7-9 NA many ASSSPDYSPIDNEQF
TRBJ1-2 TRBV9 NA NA ANSGGKILRPVAFGYT